This TCR beta chain derives from a study of beta chain features in type 1 diabetes. Findings of the study overall: Shorter templates may be favored by PCR, equally so in patients and controls. Among patients with Type 1 diabetes, TCRB CDR3s were moderately but significantly shorter in every one of the four CD4+ subsets. There was no resolution here of whether HLA type influences TCRB rearrangement.

V dropped 3 bases and J dropped 6 bases, with 9 bases sitting between them. The CDR3 sequence is 13 residues long. CDR1 and CDR2 from the germline V gene are SEHNR and FQNEAQ (reference sequence). As for this clone: Its target is not known.

Reverse transcribing all isolated RNA meant expressed TCRB transcripts were sequenced. Sequenced naive, central memory and regulatory T cell samples produced an average of roughly 3.5 million reads. Produced via immunoSEQ multiplex PCR; TCRdb's table is partial and in-frame only. The table has more than 120,000 clones, about an eighth seen once. Sorted cells reached over 98% purity in every population. The chain combines TRBV7-9 with TRBJ2-1; D unresolved. The receptor's source is a man between 18 and 35 years old with type 1 diabetes. Sequencing was done on a sample of central memory CD4+ T cells from blood. CDR3 in DNA: TGTGCCAGCAGCTTCCAGTCAATCAATGAGCAGTTCTTC. Translated, it gives CASSFQSINEQFF.